This T cell receptor beta chain was recorded in a study of blood T cells in healthy people across ages. Primers used in a second PCR of roughly 6 to 11 cycles were a sample-barcoded 5' primer and a J-beta primer mix. From the 5' RACE reads, TCRdb called clonotypes with MiXCR, one entry per CDR3 protein. The repertoire consists of hundreds of thousands of distinct CDR3 sequences, with around 30% occurring once and the leading ten covering about 18%. This clonotype has only one observation. V was pared by 2 bases and J by 2 bases, with 19 bases between. Germline V gives CDR1 LGHNA, CDR2 YNFKEQ. The CDR3 spans 18 residues.

This TCR was recovered from a woman aged 80 or older in good health. The chain carries TRBV4-2 and TRBJ1-5; weak D call: TRBD1 (6 bases). The material sequenced was blood. CDR3 residues: CASSQTGTLNIGNQPQHF. CDR3 nucleotide sequence: TGTGCCAGCAGCCAAACAGGGACGCTCAACATCGGCAATCAGCCCCAGCATTTT.